The TCR beta chain described here comes from a study of control samples from healthy donors and cancer patients. The CDR3 length is 15 residues. Germline assignment: CDR1 GTSNPN and CDR2 SVGIG (reference sequence). Between the trimmed V and J ends, which lost 0 bases and 0 bases, there was a span of 11 bases. Some clones are missing from TCRdb's copy, which holds only in-frame ones; the method was immunoSEQ multiplex PCR. Of tens of thousands of clones detected, more than 80% appear once; the ten largest clones hold roughly 1.5%. The receptor comes from a woman aged 25 to 39 in good health. Sample: blood. The V and J genes are TRBV30 and TRBJ1-1; TRBD1 is a possible D gene (5 bases). Written as DNA, the CDR3 is TGTGCCTGGAGTGTACTGGACACCATGAACACTGAAGCTTTCTTT. Translated: CAWSVLDTMNTEAFF.